The source of this TCR beta chain is a study of cytomegalovirus exposure and HLA in healthy donors. General study findings and limits: Analyses of presence and absence presupposed an approximately uniform sequencing depth across donors. One variant, a missense change in DCLRE1C, was linked in a later analysis to TCR beta V- and J-gene trimming. The study dropped some indistinguishable V segments, TRBV6-2 and TRBV6-3 among them.

The J segment lost 2 bases and the V segment lost 4 bases, leaving 8 bases of the junction unmatched. The CDR3 contains 16 residues. CDR1 LGHNA and CDR2 YNFKEQ come from the germline V gene. PCR was performed using 60 Vbeta and 13 Jbeta primers. Original processing methods: As a later analysis found, there were around 86 million unique TCR beta chains, of which about 10 million were shared. Sequencing used immunoSEQ multiplex PCR; TCRdb keeps in-frame clones, though not all of them. The V and J calls and clone size are taken from that table; D and trimming were inferred from the DNA. The sample consists of more than 85,000 clones, under 85% of them appearing once. This clone was counted a single time. Its antigen is unknown.

This clonotype originated in a man younger than 40 in good health and CMV-seronegative. Sequencing input: PBMCs. This rearrangement joins TRBV4-2 to TRBJ2-3; 8 bases map to TRBD2. This chain's CDR3 is CASSPRTGRATDTQYF. In DNA, the CDR3 is TGTGCCAGCAGCCCACGTACCGGGAGGGCCACAGATACGCAGTATTTT.